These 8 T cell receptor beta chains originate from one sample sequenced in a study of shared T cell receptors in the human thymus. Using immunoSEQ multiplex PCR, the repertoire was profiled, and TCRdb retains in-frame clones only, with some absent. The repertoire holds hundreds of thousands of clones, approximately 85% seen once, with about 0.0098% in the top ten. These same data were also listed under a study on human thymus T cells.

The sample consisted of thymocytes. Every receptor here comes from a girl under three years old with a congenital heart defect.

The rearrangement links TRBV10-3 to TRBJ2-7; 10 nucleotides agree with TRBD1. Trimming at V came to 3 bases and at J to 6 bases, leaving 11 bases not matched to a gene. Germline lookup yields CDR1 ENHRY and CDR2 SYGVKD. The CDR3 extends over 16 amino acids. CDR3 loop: CAISEGTGEMESEQYF. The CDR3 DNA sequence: TGTGCCATCAGTGAAGGGACAGGGGAGATGGAGTCCGAGCAGTACTTC.

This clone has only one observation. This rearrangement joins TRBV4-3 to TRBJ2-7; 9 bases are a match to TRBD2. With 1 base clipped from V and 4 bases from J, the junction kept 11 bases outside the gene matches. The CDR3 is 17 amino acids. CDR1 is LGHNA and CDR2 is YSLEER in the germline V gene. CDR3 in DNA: TGCGCCAGCAGCCAAGGATTGGTAGCGGGGGCCGGATACGAGCAGTACTTC. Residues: CASSQGLVAGAGYEQYF.

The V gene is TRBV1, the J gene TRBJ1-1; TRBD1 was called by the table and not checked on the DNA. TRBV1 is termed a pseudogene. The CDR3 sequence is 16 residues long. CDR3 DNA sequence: TGCACCAGCAGCCAGTATACATCGGACAGGGCGGTTGAAGCTTTCTTT. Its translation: CTSSQYTSDRAVEAFF.

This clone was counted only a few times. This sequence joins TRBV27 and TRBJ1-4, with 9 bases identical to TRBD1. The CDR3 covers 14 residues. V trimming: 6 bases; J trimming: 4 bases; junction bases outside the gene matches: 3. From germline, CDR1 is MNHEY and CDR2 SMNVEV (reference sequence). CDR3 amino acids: CASSQDRGNEKLFF. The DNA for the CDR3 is TGTGCCAGCAGCCAGGACAGGGGTAATGAAAAACTGTTTTTT.

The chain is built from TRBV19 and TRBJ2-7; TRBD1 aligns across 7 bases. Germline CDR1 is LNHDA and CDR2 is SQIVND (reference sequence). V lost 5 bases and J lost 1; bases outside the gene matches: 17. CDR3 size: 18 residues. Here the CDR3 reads CASSPYGKGTAFSYEQYF. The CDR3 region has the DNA TGTGCCAGTAGTCCGTACGGGAAGGGGACAGCCTTTTCCTACGAGCAGTACTTC.

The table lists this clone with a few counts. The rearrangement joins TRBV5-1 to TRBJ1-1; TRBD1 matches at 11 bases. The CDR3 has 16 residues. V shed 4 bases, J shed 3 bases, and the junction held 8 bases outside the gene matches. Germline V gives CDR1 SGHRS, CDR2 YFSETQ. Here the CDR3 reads CASSRSGQGADTEAFF. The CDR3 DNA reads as TGCGCCAGCAGCAGGTCAGGACAGGGGGCTGACACTGAAGCTTTCTTT. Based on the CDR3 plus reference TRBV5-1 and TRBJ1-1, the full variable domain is KAGVTQTPRYLIKTRGQQVTLSCSPISGHRSVSWYQQTPGQGLQFLFEYFSETQRNKGNFPGRFSGRQFSNSRSEMNVSTLELGDSALYLCASSRSGQGADTEAFFGQGTRLTVV.

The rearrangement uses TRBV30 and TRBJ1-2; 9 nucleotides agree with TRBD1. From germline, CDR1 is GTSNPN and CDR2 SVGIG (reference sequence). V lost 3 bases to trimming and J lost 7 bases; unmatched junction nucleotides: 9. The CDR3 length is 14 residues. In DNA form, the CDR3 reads TGTGCCTGGAGGAGGGACAGGGATTTGGGTGGCTACACCTTC. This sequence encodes CAWRRDRDLGGYTF.

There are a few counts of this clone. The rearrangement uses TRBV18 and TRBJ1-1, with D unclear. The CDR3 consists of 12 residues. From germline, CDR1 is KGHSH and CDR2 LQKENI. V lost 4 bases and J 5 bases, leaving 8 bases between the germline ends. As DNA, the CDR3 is TGTGCCAGCTCACTCACGGGGACTGAAGCTTTCTTT. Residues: CASSLTGTEAFF.